A single sample gave rise to the 21 T cell receptor beta chains below, sequenced in a study of blood T cells in healthy people across ages. The use of a sample-barcoded 5' primer and a J-beta primer mix characterized a second PCR of about 6 to 12 cycles. TCRdb re-analysed the 5' RACE reads in MiXCR, keeping a single row per CDR3 protein. The sample yields hundreds of thousands of distinct CDR3 sequences, approximately 26% seen once. The same specimen was also included in a second study, on T cells of mothers and their children.

Material: blood. These receptors originate from a boy between 2 and 10 years old in good health.

Turning to this clonotype: A much larger clone is a single base away; this may be a read error. The chain recombines TRBV10-3 with TRBJ1-3, with D unclear. The CDR3 covers 14 residues. From germline, CDR1 is ENHRY and CDR2 SYGVKD. V was cut by 11 bases and J by 0 bases, with 14 bases left in between. CDR3 in DNA: TGTGCCCTCGGGTTCGGGCACTCTGGAAACACCATATATTTT. Its translation is CALGFGHSGNTIYF.

There are a few counts of this clonotype. This chain joins TRBV29-1 and TRBJ1-3; TRBD1 is a possible D gene (5 bases). Germline CDR1 reads SQVTM; CDR2 reads ANQGSEA. This CDR3 contains 15 residues. V was clipped by 2 bases and J by 1 base, with 12 bases between them. The CDR3 DNA follows: TGCAGCGTTGAATGGCGGGGCCAATCTGGAAACACCATATATTTT. Encoded protein: CSVEWRGQSGNTIYF.

The table lists this clonotype with a few counts. V and J are TRBV29-1 and TRBJ2-5, with TRBD1 matching over 11 bases. The end of the DNA fits TRBJ2-7 better, so the J call may be wrong. Germline CDR1 is SQVTM and CDR2 is ANQGSEA. CDR3 length: 14 residues. The CDR3 is CSVRDRGVRYEQYF. DNA of the CDR3: TGCAGCGTTCGGGACAGGGGGGTGCGCTACGAGCAGTACTTC.

The rearrangement joins TRBV10-3 to TRBJ2-5; a possible D gene is TRBD1 (5 bases). This CDR3 has 16 amino acids. V was shortened by 5 bases and J by 4 bases, with 20 bases between the two germline ends. CDR1 is ENHRY and CDR2 is SYGVKD in the germline V gene. The CDR3 here is CAISRQWQGMRETQYF. For the CDR3, the DNA is TGTGCCATCAGTCGACAGTGGCAGGGAATGAGAGAGACCCAGTACTTC.

This clonotype showed up just a few times. The gene calls are TRBV7-2 and TRBJ2-3, with TRBD2 matching over 9 bases. Germline loops: CDR1 SGHTA, CDR2 FQGNSA. The V segment lost 5 bases and the J segment 4 bases; nucleotides outside the gene matches: 4. CDR3 size: 14 residues. CDR3 coding DNA: TGTGCCAGCAGCGCGGGGGGGCCGGCAGATACGCAGTATTTT. This translates into CASSAGGPADTQYF.

V is TRBV7-6 and J is TRBJ2-5; D not certain. This CDR3 spans 14 amino acids. V was trimmed by 4 bases and J by 4 bases, leaving 13 bases between them. Germline V CDR1 and CDR2: SGHVS, FNYEAQ. The CDR3 DNA sequence: TGTGCCAGCAGCTGGTCCTTAGTTGGAGAGACCCAGTACTTC. Translating it yields CASSWSLVGETQYF. Looking up the rest from reference TRBV7-6 and TRBJ2-5 gives the full variable domain: GAGVSQSPRYKVTKRGQDVALRCDPISGHVSLYWYRQALGQGPEFLTYFNYEAQQDKSGLPNDRFSAERPEGSISTLTIQRTEQRDSAMYRCASSWSLVGETQYFGPGTRLLVL.

This clonotype showed up just a few times. This sequence joins TRBV15 and TRBJ1-2; 7 bases fit TRBD1. The CDR3 has 14 amino acids. Germline V gene data show CDR1 as LNHNV and CDR2 as YYDKDF (reference sequence). The V gene end was trimmed by 2 bases and the J gene end by 4 bases; junction bases not matched to a gene: 4. The CDR3 loop reads CATSRRGQLYGYTF. The CDR3 DNA sequence: TGTGCCACCAGCAGAAGGGGACAGCTCTATGGCTACACCTTC.

In its sample, this clonotype was seen a few times. V and J are TRBV11-2 and TRBJ1-2; D gene ambiguous. Germline assignment: CDR1 SGHAT and CDR2 FQNNGV. V lost 0 bases and J 2 bases, leaving 7 bases between the germline ends. The CDR3 extends over 14 amino acids. The CDR3 coding sequence is TGTGCCAGCAGCTTAGACAGCCTCAACTATGGCTACACCTTC. It is translated as CASSLDSLNYGYTF.

The rearrangement links TRBV2 to TRBJ2-1; the match to TRBD2 covers 14 bases. The trim removed 9 bases at V and 1 base at J, leaving 11 bases unmatched. Germline CDR1 SNHLY, CDR2 FYNNEI. The CDR3 totals 18 residues. CDR3 nucleotide sequence: TGTGCCAGAGGATCCGGGACTAGCGGGAGAGTATCCTACAATGAGCAGTTCTTC. It is translated as CARGSGTSGRVSYNEQFF. Based on the CDR3 plus reference TRBV2 and TRBJ2-1, the full variable domain is EPEVTQTPSHQVTQMGQEVILRCVPISNHLYFYWYRQILGQKVEFLVSFYNNEISEKSEIFDDQFSVERPDGSNFTLKIRSTKLEDSAMYFCARGSGTSGRVSYNEQFFGPGTRLTVL.

This clonotype was seen a few times. The junction differs from germline at one of its ends, possibly a read error. J is TRBJ2-1 and V is TRBV7-9; TRBD1 matches 8 bases. Germline CDR1 reads SEHNR; CDR2 reads FQNEAQ (reference sequence). This CDR3 contains 14 residues. As DNA, the CDR3 is TGTGCCAGCAGCTTAGCGCACAGGGGGGTTCCTAGCGTCTTC. It specifies CASSLAHRGVPSVF.

There are a few counts of this clonotype. V is TRBV5-1 and J is TRBJ2-3, with 9 bases aligning to TRBD1. V was pared by 0 bases and J by 8 bases, with 10 bases of the junction left unmatched. Germline loops: CDR1 SGHRS, CDR2 YFSETQ. The CDR3 extends over 16 amino acids. CDR3: CASSLVGTGRRGTQYF. The CDR3 nucleotides read TGCGCCAGCAGCTTGGTTGGGACAGGGAGGAGAGGTACGCAGTATTTT.

This clonotype was detected a few times. The V call is TRBV11-2, the J call TRBJ2-5; 12 bases agree with TRBD2. The germline gives CDR1 SGHAT, CDR2 FQNNGV. This CDR3 has 20 residues. J was trimmed by 2 bases and V by 1 base; bases with no gene match: 14. The CDR3, as DNA: TGTGCCAGCAGCTTAGGAGCTCGCTTTGCTAGCGGGGGGGGGCAAGAGACCCAGTACTTC. This translates into CASSLGARFASGGGQETQYF.

This clonotype has just a few counts. J is TRBJ1-1 and V is TRBV19; D call uncertain. CDR1 is LNHDA, CDR2 SQIVND, per germline (reference sequence). Trimming removed 7 bases at V and 1 base at J, with 10 bases between. The CDR3 is 13 amino acids. CDR3 region: CASNKAGNTEAFF. CDR3 DNA: TGTGCCAGTAACAAGGCTGGGAACACTGAAGCTTTCTTT.

The V and J genes are TRBV27 and TRBJ1-2, with 8 bases lining up with TRBD1. V gave up 9 bases and J gave up 8 bases; unmatched junction bases: 2. Germline assignment: CDR1 MNHEY and CDR2 SMNVEV (reference sequence). The CDR3 is 10 residues long. CDR3 nucleotides: TGTGCCAGGCGACAGGGGGGCTACACCTTC. The encoded protein is CARRQGGYTF.

This clonotype was seen repeatedly, ten times or more. This rearrangement joins TRBV28 to TRBJ2-1; D possibly corresponds to TRBD2 (7 bases). This CDR3 comprises 17 residues. Germline V CDR1 and CDR2: MDHEN, SYDVKM. V shed 4 bases and J shed 3 bases, with 19 bases lying between them. DNA for the CDR3: TGTGCCAGCAGTTCGCAAGGGGCGGGGGCCAACTACAATGAGCAGTTCTTC. Translated, it gives CASSSQGAGANYNEQFF.

This clonotype was seen a handful of times. The chain uses TRBV3-1 and TRBJ2-1, with D tentatively TRBD2 (5 bases). Germline CDR1 reads LGHDT; CDR2 reads YNNKEL (reference sequence). CDR3 size: 16 residues. The V end lost 4 bases, the J end lost 0 bases, and 13 bases lay between the germline ends. The CDR3 sequence: CASSLEGKSSYNEQFF. CDR3 nucleotides: TGTGCCAGCAGCCTAGAGGGAAAGAGCTCCTACAATGAGCAGTTCTTC.

The sample holds a few counts of this clonotype. The chain has TRBV5-5 and TRBJ2-5, with 10 bases identical to TRBD2. The CDR3 is made up of 16 amino acids. Germline V gene lookup returns CDR1 SGHKS and CDR2 YYEKEE (reference sequence). The V segment lost 0 bases and the J segment 1 base; nucleotides outside the gene matches: 3. CDR3 amino acids: CASSLVSGGTQETQYF. The CDR3 DNA is TGTGCCAGCAGCTTGGTTAGCGGGGGGACCCAAGAGACCCAGTACTTC.

V is TRBV5-1 and J is TRBJ2-5; 7 nucleotides match TRBD1. This CDR3 is built from 16 residues. CDR1 and CDR2 (germline): SGHRS, YFSETQ. Trimming took 0 bases from V and 5 from J; bases not matched to a gene: 10. The CDR3 nucleotides are TGCGCCAGCAGCTTGGGACAGGGATTTTCGGAGGAGACCCAGTACTTC. Translated: CASSLGQGFSEETQYF. Together with reference TRBV5-1 and TRBJ2-5, the CDR3 gives the full variable domain: KAGVTQTPRYLIKTRGQQVTLSCSPISGHRSVSWYQQTPGQGLQFLFEYFSETQRNKGNFPGRFSGRQFSNSRSEMNVSTLELGDSALYLCASSLGQGFSEETQYFGPGTRLLVL.

Only a few counts were recorded for this clonotype. The chain joins TRBV7-9 to TRBJ1-1, with D uncertain. V lost 5 bases, J lost 1 base, and 14 bases lay in between. CDR3 size: 15 residues. Germline CDR1 reads SEHNR; CDR2 reads FQNEAQ (reference sequence). The CDR3 region has the DNA TGTGCCAGCAGCCCGGAGGGAATAGCGAACACTGAAGCTTTCTTT. It encodes CASSPEGIANTEAFF.

In this sample, this clonotype turned up a few times. This CDR3 is CASSLATGSSYEQYF. CDR3 DNA: TGCGCCAGCAGCTTGGCGACAGGGAGCTCCTACGAGCAGTACTTC. The genes are TRBV5-1 and TRBJ2-7, with 7 bases identical to TRBD1. CDR3 length: 15 residues. J was trimmed by 0 bases and V by 0 bases; bases with no gene match: 3. CDR1 and CDR2 (germline): SGHRS, YFSETQ. The variable domain in full, completed from reference TRBV5-1 and TRBJ2-7, reads KAGVTQTPRYLIKTRGQQVTLSCSPISGHRSVSWYQQTPGQGLQFLFEYFSETQRNKGNFPGRFSGRQFSNSRSEMNVSTLELGDSALYLCASSLATGSSYEQYFGPGTRLTVT.

This clonotype appeared a few times. CDR3 sequence: CASSQDEGQGAYGYTF. In nucleotides, the CDR3 is TGTGCCAGCAGCCAAGATGAGGGACAGGGGGCGTATGGCTACACCTTC. The rearrangement joins TRBV4-2 to TRBJ1-2, with 12 bases aligning to TRBD1. Trimming at V came to 0 bases and at J to 5 bases, leaving 4 bases not matched to a gene. The CDR3 length is 16 residues. Germline loops: CDR1 LGHNA, CDR2 YNFKEQ.